Below, 13 T cell receptor beta chains from the same sample are listed, as sequenced in a study of shared clonotypes between healthy human individuals. Assay: immunoSEQ multiplex PCR; the TCRdb copy retains only in-frame clones and omits some. Of about 2 million clones listed, about 95% are singletons. Sample: naive CD4+ T cells sorted from blood. The subset is: CD45RA+ positively selected. These receptors came from a man aged 18 to 30 in good health.

As concerns this clone: Other DNA sequences of this sample code for an identical CDR3. This chain uses TRBV6-5 with TRBJ2-6; D is unclear. CDR1 and CDR2 (germline): MNHEY, SVGAGI. Trimming stripped 0 bases from V and 1 base from J, with 4 bases between. The CDR3 has 15 residues. DNA of the CDR3: TGTGCCAGCAGTTACTCGGGATCTGGGGCCAACGTCCTGACTTTC. This gives the protein CASSYSGSGANVLTF.

The chain carries TRBV18 and TRBJ1-5; maybe TRBD1 (6 bases). CDR1 is KGHSH and CDR2 is LQKENI in the germline V gene. There are 14 residues in the CDR3. The V gene lost 6 bases and the J gene lost 11 bases, with 20 bases spanning the gap. This CDR3 is CASSRAGGSESQHF. The CDR3 DNA follows: TGTGCCAGCTCGAGGGCCGGGGGCAGCGAGTCCCAGCATTTT.

V is TRBV6-1 and J is TRBJ1-2; D might be TRBD1 (6 bases). Looked up from germline, CDR1 is MNHNS and CDR2 is SASEGT. Trimming stripped 0 bases from V and 6 bases from J, with 11 bases between. This CDR3 comprises 14 residues. CDR3 in amino acids: CASSEARGLDGYTF. CDR3 DNA: TGTGCCAGCAGTGAAGCGCGGGGGCTTGATGGCTACACCTTC.

This chain links TRBV6-1 with TRBJ1-4; D may be TRBD1 (6 bases). Germline CDR1 and CDR2: MNHNS and SASEGT. The V gene lost 4 bases and the J gene lost 6 bases, with 12 bases spanning the gap. The CDR3 extends over 14 amino acids. The CDR3, as DNA: TGTGCCAGCAGTGCACGGGACACGGATGAAAAACTGTTTTTT. Amino acids: CASSARDTDEKLFF.

This chain uses TRBV28 with TRBJ1-1; 7 nucleotides align to TRBD1. CDR1 is MDHEN and CDR2 is SYDVKM in the germline V gene. V gave up 6 bases and J gave up 0 bases; unmatched junction bases: 7. The CDR3 extends over 15 amino acids. CDR3 residues: CASSNPDRMNTEAFF. Written as DNA, the CDR3 is TGTGCCAGCAGCAACCCGGACAGGATGAACACTGAAGCTTTCTTT.

As concerns this clone: The same CDR3 can be traced to other DNA sequences in this sample. J is TRBJ1-2 and V is TRBV5-1; 7 bases agree with TRBD1. The CDR3 consists of 14 residues. The ends lost 0 bases at V and 3 bases at J; junction bases unmatched: 2. CDR1 is SGHRS, CDR2 YFSETQ, per germline. The CDR3 region is CASSLGTGHYGYTF. Here the CDR3 DNA reads TGCGCCAGCAGCTTGGGGACAGGCCACTATGGCTACACCTTC.

As regards this clone: The junction departs from the called germline gene at one end, perhaps through a read error. This chain connects TRBV7-7 to TRBJ2-2, with 10 bases matching TRBD1. Germline loops: CDR1 SSHAT, CDR2 FNYEAQ (reference sequence). This CDR3 spans 14 amino acids. CDR3 sequence: CASSYGTGAGELFF. DNA for the CDR3: TGTGCTAGCAGCTACGGGACAGGGGCCGGGGAGCTGTTTTTT.

This clone came up once. This chain links TRBV4-1 with TRBJ2-5, with D perhaps matching TRBD2 (7 bases). Trimming pared 1 base from V and 5 bases from J, leaving 14 bases between. CDR1 and CDR2 (germline): MGHRA, YSYEKL. CDR3 size: 15 residues. Written as DNA, the CDR3 is TGCGCCAGCAGCCAAGGGACTAGAGGGGGGGAGACCCAGTACTTC. It specifies CASSQGTRGGETQYF.

This rearrangement joins TRBV7-8 to TRBJ1-1; D remains unclear. CDR3 size: 14 residues. Trimming stripped 5 bases from V and 4 bases from J, with 14 bases between. Germline V gene sequence: CDR1 SGHVS, CDR2 FQNEAQ. Here the CDR3 reads CASSPPGRITEAFF. CDR3 nucleotide sequence: TGTGCCAGCAGCCCCCCAGGAAGGATCACTGAAGCTTTCTTT.

This chain joins TRBV30 and TRBJ1-3; tentatively, D is TRBD1 (5 bases). Germline loops: CDR1 GTSNPN, CDR2 SVGIG (reference sequence). CDR3 length: 13 amino acids. The V gene lost 6 bases and the J gene lost 3 bases, with 12 bases spanning the gap. This CDR3 reads CACRDLDGNTIYF. The CDR3 DNA reads TGTGCCTGTAGGGACCTCGATGGAAACACCATATATTTT.

The gene calls are TRBV28 and TRBJ2-7, with 10 bases matching TRBD2. V trimming: 5 bases; J trimming: 7 bases; junction bases outside the gene matches: 8. Germline V lookup: CDR1 MDHEN, CDR2 SYDVKM. The CDR3 has 14 amino acids. The DNA for the CDR3 is TGTGCCAGCAGTGGCAGCGGGGGGGCCCGAGAGCAGTACTTC. This encodes CASSGSGGAREQYF.

V gene TRBV11-2 combines with J gene TRBJ2-7; 13 nucleotides agree with TRBD2. CDR1 SGHAT and CDR2 FQNNGV come from the germline V gene. This CDR3 spans 15 amino acids. V dropped 6 bases and J dropped 2; count of bases not matched to a gene: 4. The CDR3 DNA sequence: TGTGCCAGCAGTCAGACTAGCGGGGGGACCTACGAGCAGTACTTC. As protein: CASSQTSGGTYEQYF.

CDR3 nucleotide sequence: TGTGCCAGCAGCGTACTAGCGGCGGGCTCCTACGAGCAGTACTTC. This translates into CASSVLAAGSYEQYF. The gene calls are TRBV9 and TRBJ2-7; 7 nucleotides align to TRBD2. CDR3 length: 15 residues. After removal of 1 base from V and 0 bases from J, the junction contained 4 bases not matched to a gene. Per germline, CDR1 SGDLS and CDR2 YYNGEE.